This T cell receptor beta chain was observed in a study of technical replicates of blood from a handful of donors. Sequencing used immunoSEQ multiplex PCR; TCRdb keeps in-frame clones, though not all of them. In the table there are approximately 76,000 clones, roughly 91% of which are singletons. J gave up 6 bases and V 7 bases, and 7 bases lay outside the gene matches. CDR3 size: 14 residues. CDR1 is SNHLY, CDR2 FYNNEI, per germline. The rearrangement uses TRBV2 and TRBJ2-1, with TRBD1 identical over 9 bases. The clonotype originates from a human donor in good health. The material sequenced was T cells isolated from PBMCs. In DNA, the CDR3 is TGTGCCAGCACGCTCGACAGGGGGAGCAATGAGCAGTTCTTC. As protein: CASTLDRGSNEQFF.